These T cell receptor beta chains were read from a single sample in a study of CXCR3-negative and CXCR3-positive naive CD8 T cells. TCRdb reworked the 5' RACE reads into one entry per CDR3 protein, no DNA. This repertoire includes about 130,000 distinct CDR3 sequences. The sample taken for sequencing was naive CXCR3- CD8+ T cells from blood. The receptors were gathered from a human donor in good health. Some clones in this sample may be carry-over from other donors' samples. Each CDR3 is given with its conserved first and last residue.

cdr3_aa: CASSGVAGRTEAFF; j_call: TRBJ1-1; v_call: TRBV12-3/TRBV12-4
cdr3_aa: CASSLVRGSSYNEQFF; j_call: TRBJ2-1; v_call: TRBV7-2
cdr3_aa: CASSLRGTEAFF; j_call: TRBJ1-1; v_call: TRBV11-2
cdr3_aa: CASSQLGGWDGYTF; j_call: TRBJ1-2; v_call: TRBV7-8
cdr3_aa: CASSSWSGGNTTGPWETQYF; j_call: TRBJ2-5; v_call: TRBV7-9
cdr3_aa: CASSLVRGSEAFF; j_call: TRBJ1-1; v_call: TRBV5-1
cdr3_aa: CASSFIQTGANVLTF; j_call: TRBJ2-6; v_call: TRBV27
cdr3_aa: CSVEDLEDSLVDTQYF; j_call: TRBJ2-3; v_call: TRBV29-1
cdr3_aa: CASSRGLAGGRATDTQYF; j_call: TRBJ2-3; v_call: TRBV6-6
cdr3_aa: CASRAPGEDEQFF; j_call: TRBJ2-1; v_call: TRBV11-2
cdr3_aa: CASKESGSVGTGELFF; j_call: TRBJ2-2; v_call: TRBV4-2
cdr3_aa: CASSKGPYEQYF; j_call: TRBJ2-7; v_call: TRBV7-9
cdr3_aa: CSARLTDTEAFF; j_call: TRBJ1-1; v_call: TRBV20-1
cdr3_aa: CASSRGNNSPLHF; j_call: TRBJ1-6; v_call: TRBV4-1
cdr3_aa: CASSIVPPSGGAYEQYF; j_call: TRBJ2-7; v_call: TRBV7-6
cdr3_aa: CASGTKPGTGDSYEQYF; j_call: TRBJ2-7; v_call: TRBV28
cdr3_aa: CAQPQQGTDTQYF; j_call: TRBJ2-3; v_call: TRBV12-3/TRBV12-4
cdr3_aa: CASRVQASGTYEQYF; j_call: TRBJ2-7; v_call: TRBV28
cdr3_aa: CASSSASGLLYYDEQFF; j_call: TRBJ2-1; v_call: TRBV11-1
cdr3_aa: CASSLEPSGSISYNEQFF; j_call: TRBJ2-1; v_call: TRBV11-3